The clone carrying this TCR beta chain came up a few times. What it binds is unknown. Lesional scalp punch biopsies and peripheral blood were collected from alopecia areata patients. The CDR3 is made up of 14 amino acids. Trimming cost V 0 bases and J 3 bases, with 8 bases left between them. This sample is drawn from a study of CD8+ T cells in alopecia areata. Whole-study context: Administration of oral tofacitinib to treated patients was at 5 to 10 mg twice daily.

Study conclusions and caveats: Scalp lesions, especially in alopecia totalis/universalis, had higher clonality than normal scalp. Possibly as an HLA-related effect, TCR sharing across patients appeared less clear than in mice.

After isolation, RNA underwent reverse transcription to generate cDNA as the sequencing template. Clones were sequenced by immunoSEQ multiplex PCR, and TCRdb holds only the in-frame ones, with some missing. The data contain 75,000 to 100,000 clones, around 45% of them singletons. V and J are TRBV23-1 and TRBJ2-5; tentatively, D is TRBD1 (5 bases). TRBV23-1 is given ORF status, its function remaining uncertain. The sequenced material came from CD4+ T cells sorted from blood. The TCR was taken from a human donor with alopecia areata. CDR3 in DNA: TGCGCCAGCAGTCAATCGTCAGGGAAAGAGACCCAGTACTTC. Protein product: CASSQSSGKETQYF.